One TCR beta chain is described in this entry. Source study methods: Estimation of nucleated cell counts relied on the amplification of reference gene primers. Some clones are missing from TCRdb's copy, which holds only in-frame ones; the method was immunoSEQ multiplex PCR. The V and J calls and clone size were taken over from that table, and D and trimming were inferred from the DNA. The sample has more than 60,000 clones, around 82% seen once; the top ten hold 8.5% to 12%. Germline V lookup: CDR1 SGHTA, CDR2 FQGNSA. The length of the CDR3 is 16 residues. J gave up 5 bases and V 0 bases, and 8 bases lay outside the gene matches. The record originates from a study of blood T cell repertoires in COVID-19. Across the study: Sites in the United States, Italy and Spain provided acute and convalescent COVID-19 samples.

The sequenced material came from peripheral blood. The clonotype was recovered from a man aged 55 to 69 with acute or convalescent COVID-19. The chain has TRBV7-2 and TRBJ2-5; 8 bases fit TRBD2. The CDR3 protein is CASSLAGSGARETQYF. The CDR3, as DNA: TGTGCCAGCAGCTTAGCGGGTAGCGGGGCCAGGGAGACCCAGTACTTC.